This T cell receptor beta chain was observed in a study of CD8+CD57+ T cells in acquired aplastic anemia. The study, taken as a whole, reports: Patients and healthy controls showed no significant CD8+ Simpson's diversity difference.

Turning to this clonotype: Its antigen is not known. The junction and the germline gene differ at one end; a read error may be behind it.

Germline V gene sequence: CDR1 SGHVS, CDR2 FQNEAQ. The CDR3 has 13 residues. Individuals selected for sequencing had exhibited CD8+CD57+ cell expansion on flow cytometry. Blood sampling was performed on the patients, and none of them had received therapy by then. TCR beta VDJ and CDR3 profiles were obtained from a genomic DNA template. MiXCR, run by TCRdb on the reads, gives a single entry per CDR3 protein. The sample lists hundreds of thousands of distinct CDR3 sequences; around 33% were seen once. Sequencing was performed on sorted CD4+, CD8+, or CD8+CD57+ T cells (not recorded which) from PBMCs. J is TRBJ1-1 and V is TRBV7-8, with 7 positions matching TRBD1. The receptor was isolated from a human donor with aplastic anemia. CDR3 sequence: CASSFQGGTEALF. The CDR3 DNA reads TGTGCCAGCAGCTTTCAGGGGGGCACTGAAGCTCTCTTT.